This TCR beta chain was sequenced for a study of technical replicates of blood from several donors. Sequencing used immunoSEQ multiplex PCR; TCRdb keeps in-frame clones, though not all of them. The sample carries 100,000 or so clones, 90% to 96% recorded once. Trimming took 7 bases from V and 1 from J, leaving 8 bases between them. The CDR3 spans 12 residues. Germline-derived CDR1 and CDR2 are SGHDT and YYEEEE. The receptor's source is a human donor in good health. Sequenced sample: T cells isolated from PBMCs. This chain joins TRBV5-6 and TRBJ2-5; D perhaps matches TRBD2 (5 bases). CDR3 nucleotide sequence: TGTGCCAGCGCGGACTTCCAAGAGACCCAGTACTTC. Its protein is CASADFQETQYF.